These 32 T cell receptor beta chains came from one sample sequenced in a study of blood T cells in healthy people across ages. PCR was performed a second time for about 7 to 12 cycles using a sample-barcoded 5' primer and a J-beta primer mix. TCRdb passed the 5' RACE reads through MiXCR, listing each CDR3 protein once. The repertoire includes roughly 800,000 distinct CDR3 sequences, roughly 64% of them detected once, and 20% to 25% sits in the top ten. Sequenced: blood. These receptors were taken from a man aged 25-45 years in good health.

This clonotype was seen more than once but under ten times. The chain has TRBV7-9 and TRBJ1-2; tentative D call: TRBD1 (5 bases). Germline V gene data show CDR1 as SEHNR and CDR2 as FQNEAQ (reference sequence). CDR3 length equals 15 residues. Trimming took off 0 bases at V and 4 bases at J, with 12 bases between the two ends. The CDR3 protein is CASSLALGGTYGYTF. CDR3 DNA sequence: TGTGCCAGCAGCTTAGCGCTAGGAGGGACCTATGGCTACACCTTC.

This clonotype showed up just once. The rearrangement joins TRBV6-5 to TRBJ2-7, with a tentative D call TRBD1 (6 bases). Germline assignment: CDR1 MNHEY and CDR2 SVGAGI. The V gene lost 5 bases and the J gene lost 2 bases, with 19 bases spanning the gap. This CDR3 is 16 amino acids long. CDR3 nucleotide sequence: TGTGCCAGCAGTCAATCTCTGGGCAGGGGAGCCTACGAGCAGTACTTC. Protein sequence: CASSQSLGRGAYEQYF.

There are a few counts of this clonotype. The chain links TRBV6-5 to TRBJ1-6; 7 bases are a match to TRBD1. CDR3 length equals 12 residues. Germline lookup yields CDR1 MNHEY and CDR2 SVGAGI. The J segment lost 7 bases and the V segment lost 9 bases, leaving 3 bases of the junction unmatched. CDR3 DNA sequence: TGTGCCAGTGGGACAGCAAATTCACCCCTCCACTTT. Translating gives CASGTANSPLHF.

This clonotype was found a few times. The rearrangement links TRBV20-1 to TRBJ2-4; D uncertain. The DNA matches TRBJ2-7 better at its end, which makes the J call doubtful. This CDR3 is 11 amino acids long. Germline loops: CDR1 DFQATT, CDR2 SNEGSKA (reference sequence). Here the CDR3 reads CSVIYSHEQYF. DNA for the CDR3: TGCAGTGTAATCTACAGTCACGAGCAGTACTTC.

About this clonotype: At one of its ends the junction is not consistent with the germline gene, which may arise from a read error. The CDR3 nucleotides are TGTGCCGGAGAAGAGGCCCAGTACTTC. This translates into CAGEEAQYF. The J gene is TRBJ2-5, the V gene TRBV27; no clear D gene. In germline, CDR1 is MNHEY, CDR2 SMNVEV (reference sequence). This CDR3 has 9 residues.

This clonotype was counted a few times. The rearrangement links TRBV7-9 to TRBJ2-3, with no clear D. Germline V gene lookup returns CDR1 SEHNR and CDR2 FQNEAQ (reference sequence). CDR3 length: 12 amino acids. Trimming removed 0 bases at V and 5 bases at J, with 3 bases between. CDR3: CASSLARDTQYF. The CDR3 DNA sequence: TGTGCCAGCAGCTTAGCGCGAGATACGCAGTATTTT.

This clonotype was seen a handful of times. This chain connects TRBV16 to TRBJ2-7; 7 bases are shared with TRBD1. This CDR3 region has 14 residues. Germline V gene lookup returns CDR1 KGHSY and CDR2 FQNENV. Germline trimming cut 4 bases from V and 6 bases from J; bases unmatched to any gene: 9. The CDR3 DNA reads TGTGCCAGCAGCCCGCCAGACAGGGCTGGCGAGCAGTACTTC. Protein product: CASSPPDRAGEQYF.

The V and J genes are TRBV6-2 or TRBV6-3 and TRBJ2-7; D gene uncertain. Between the trimmed V and J ends, which lost 5 bases and 3 bases, there was a span of 14 bases. The CDR3 loop spans 14 amino acids. Germline assignment: CDR1 MNHEY and CDR2 SVGEGT. The CDR3 loop is CASSRHLQSYEQYF. CDR3 nucleotide sequence: TGTGCCAGCAGTCGACACCTTCAGAGCTACGAGCAGTACTTC.

This sequence joins TRBV7-9 and TRBJ2-5; 8 bases match TRBD2. The CDR3 loop spans 15 amino acids. Germline CDR1 reads SEHNR; CDR2 reads FQNEAQ (reference sequence). V gave up 5 bases and J gave up 5 bases; unmatched junction bases: 10. The CDR3 region has the DNA TGTGCCAGCAGCCTCCCAAGCGGGACTAGTGAGACCCAGTACTTC. Its translation: CASSLPSGTSETQYF.

In this sample, this clonotype turned up many times. CDR3 loop: CASSPVGGRNEQFF. Here the CDR3 DNA reads TGCGCCAGCAGCCCCGTTGGGGGGCGCAATGAGCAGTTCTTC. The chain couples TRBV4-1 to TRBJ2-1; D may be TRBD1 or TRBD2 (6 bases each). The CDR3 loop spans 14 amino acids. V lost 4 bases, J lost 6 bases, and 13 bases lay in between. The germline V gene encodes CDR1 MGHRA and CDR2 YSYEKL.

The J gene is TRBJ1-1, the V gene TRBV9, with D possibly being TRBD1 (6 bases). Germline V gene lookup returns CDR1 SGDLS and CDR2 YYNGEE. The CDR3 consists of 18 residues. The V gene lost 4 bases and the J gene lost 1 base, with 23 bases spanning the gap. CDR3 loop: CASSPRGYGRGANTEAFF. For the CDR3, the DNA is TGTGCCAGCAGCCCCAGGGGATACGGCCGGGGGGCGAACACTGAAGCTTTCTTT.

This chain joins TRBV7-9 and TRBJ1-2, with a possible D match to TRBD1 (5 bases). The V and J ends lost 5 bases and 4 bases respectively, with 11 bases between them. The CDR3 is made up of 13 amino acids. Germline V gives CDR1 SEHNR, CDR2 FQNEAQ (reference sequence). The CDR3 nucleotides are TGTGCCAGCAGCGTTGATCAGGGCTATGGCTACACCTTC. Amino acid sequence: CASSVDQGYGYTF.

This clonotype was seen a few times. V gene TRBV10-3 combines with J gene TRBJ2-7, with 8 bases matching TRBD1. This CDR3 comprises 14 residues. Losses at the gene ends were 2 bases for V and 7 bases for J; bases not matched to a gene: 7. CDR1 and CDR2 from the germline V gene are ENHRY and SYGVKD. The CDR3 protein is CAISERQGSLEQYF. The CDR3 DNA is TGTGCCATCAGTGAGAGACAGGGGTCATTAGAGCAGTACTTC.

This clonotype has only a few counts. The gene calls are TRBV6-5 and TRBJ2-1; TRBD1 or TRBD2 may be the D gene (6 bases each). The CDR3 consists of 15 residues. Germline-derived CDR1 and CDR2 are MNHEY and SVGAGI. Trimming took 5 bases from V and 5 from J, leaving 16 bases between them. DNA for the CDR3: TGTGCCAGCAGTGCCAGTAGGAGGGGGGACAATGAGCAGTTCTTC. Its translation: CASSASRRGDNEQFF.

This clonotype was seen a few times. This chain uses TRBV21-1 with TRBJ2-5. TRBV21-1 counts as a pseudogene. The CDR3 totals 11 residues. The chain's CDR3 is CASSSYYAQYF. CDR3 sequence (DNA): TGTGCCAGCAGCAGTTACTACGCCCAGTACTTC.

This clonotype was counted a few times. The J gene is TRBJ2-1, the V gene TRBV18; 10 bases fit TRBD2. The germline CDR1 and CDR2 sequences are KGHSH and LQKENI. Trimming at V came to 8 bases and at J to 8 bases, leaving 6 bases not matched to a gene. The CDR3 runs to 13 residues. This CDR3 is CASTLAGVHEQFF. The CDR3 DNA reads as TGTGCCAGCACCCTAGCGGGAGTCCATGAGCAGTTCTTC. Using reference TRBV18 and TRBJ2-1 for the parts outside the CDR3, the full variable domain is NAGVMQNPRHLVRRRGQEARLRCSPMKGHSHVYWYRQLPEEGLKFMVYLQKENIIDESGMPKERFSAEFPKEGPSILRIQQVVRGDSAAYFCASTLAGVHEQFFGPGTRLTVL.

V is TRBV4-3 and J is TRBJ2-1; D is ambiguous. Germline V gives CDR1 LGHNA, CDR2 YSLEER. V shed 4 bases and J shed 9 bases, with 16 bases lying between them. The CDR3 spans 14 residues. CDR3 nucleotides: TGCGCCAGCAGCCTATCGGCCGGACGCGGTGAGCAGTTCTTC. Its protein is CASSLSAGRGEQFF.

This clonotype was picked up a small number of times. The chain carries TRBV7-9 and TRBJ1-1; possibly TRBD1 for D (5 bases). V lost 6 bases and J 6 bases, leaving 11 bases between the germline ends. The CDR3 runs 12 residues. Germline CDR1 is SEHNR and CDR2 is FQNEAQ (reference sequence). In nucleotides, the CDR3 is TGTGCCAGCAGTCCCCAGGGAGCTGAAGCTTTCTTT. Its protein is CASSPQGAEAFF.

The chain links TRBV7-2 to TRBJ1-6, with D unclear. From germline, CDR1 is SGHTA and CDR2 FQGNSA. There are 18 residues in the CDR3. Trimming pared 0 bases from V and 0 bases from J, leaving 12 bases between. The DNA of the CDR3 is TGTGCCAGCAGCTTAGCCGGCAGCTCCGGCTCCTATAATTCACCCCTCCACTTT. It specifies CASSLAGSSGSYNSPLHF.

This sequence joins TRBV29-1 and TRBJ1-4; unclear D gene. From germline, CDR1 is SQVTM and CDR2 ANQGSEA. Trimming took 8 bases from V and 11 from J, leaving 18 bases between them. The CDR3 totals 12 residues. In nucleotides, the CDR3 is TGCAGCACTTCCCCGGACGGCAGGAAACTGTTTTTT. Translating it yields CSTSPDGRKLFF.

This chain connects TRBV4-3 to TRBJ2-7; perhaps TRBD2 as D (5 bases). The CDR3 consists of 14 residues. Trimming took off 4 bases at V and 4 bases at J, with 14 bases between the two ends. CDR1 is LGHNA and CDR2 is YSLEER in the germline V gene. This CDR3 is CASSLSRGDYEQYF. The CDR3 DNA follows: TGCGCCAGCAGCCTCTCACGGGGAGATTACGAGCAGTACTTC.

To note about this clonotype: One junction end disagrees with the germline gene, perhaps due to a read error. CDR3 DNA sequence: TGTGCCAGCTCACCCTTTCGGAGCGAAGGCTCCTACAATAAGCAGTTCTTC. It specifies CASSPFRSEGSYNKQFF. The chain employs TRBV18 and TRBJ2-1; D is unclear. Per the germline V gene, CDR1 is KGHSH and CDR2 is LQKENI. The CDR3 is 17 amino acids.

This clonotype was detected a few times. The chain combines TRBV27 with TRBJ1-1; 8 bases match TRBD1. The germline V gene has CDR1 MNHEY and CDR2 SMNVEV (reference sequence). This CDR3 spans 15 amino acids. The ends lost 2 bases at V and 0 bases at J; junction bases unmatched: 2. CDR3 loop: CASSLQGALNTEAFF. The CDR3 nucleotides are TGTGCCAGCAGTTTACAGGGGGCCCTGAACACTGAAGCTTTCTTT.

There are a few counts of this clonotype. V and J are TRBV28 and TRBJ2-5, with 10 bases matching TRBD2. From germline, CDR1 is MDHEN and CDR2 SYDVKM. The CDR3 consists of 15 residues. Germline trimming cut 7 bases from V and 2 bases from J; bases unmatched to any gene: 7. CDR3 sequence (DNA): TGTGCCAGCACCGACACTAGCGGGATGCAAGAGACCCAGTACTTC. Translation gives CASTDTSGMQETQYF. Full variable domain (rest looked up from reference TRBV28 and TRBJ2-5): DVKVTQSSRYLVKRTGEKVFLECVQDMDHENMFWYRQDPGLGLRLIYFSYDVKMKEKGDIPEGYSVSREKKERFSLILESASTNQTSMYLCASTDTSGMQETQYFGPGTRLLVL.

The rearrangement links TRBV6-5 to TRBJ1-2, with no clear D. Trimming shortened V by 8 bases and J by 0 bases, and 7 bases separated the two germline ends. Germline CDR1 reads MNHEY; CDR2 reads SVGAGI. The CDR3 runs to 12 residues. The CDR3 bases are TGTGCCAGCGAGGGCCCTAACTATGGCTACACCTTC. Its translation: CASEGPNYGYTF.

This clonotype was counted a few times. The chain combines TRBV7-2 with TRBJ2-5, with TRBD2 identical over 10 bases. Near its end, the DNA agrees better with TRBJ2-7, so the J call may be wrong. Germline V gene data show CDR1 as SGHTA and CDR2 as FQGNSA. This CDR3 region has 14 residues. As DNA, the CDR3 is TGTGCCAGCGGATTAGCGGGAGGCACGAACGAGCAGTACTTC. Translation: CASGLAGGTNEQYF.

The chain is built from TRBV3-1 and TRBJ1-2; D uncertain. Germline assignment: CDR1 LGHDT and CDR2 YNNKEL (reference sequence). The length of the CDR3 is 12 residues. V was shortened by 0 bases and J by 13 bases, with 12 bases between the two germline ends. CDR3 nucleotides: TGTGCCAGCAGCCAAGAGCCCGGGGTGATCACCTTC. Amino acids: CASSQEPGVITF. Combining the CDR3 with reference TRBV3-1 and TRBJ1-2 gives the whole variable domain DTAVSQTPKYLVTQMGNDKSIKCEQNLGHDTMYWYKQDSKKFLKIMFSYNNKELIINETVPNRFSPKSPDKAHLNLHINSLELGDSAVYFCASSQEPGVITFGSGTRLTVV.

The chain employs TRBV10-3 and TRBJ2-3, with 9 nucleotides matching TRBD2. V lost 10 bases and J lost 6; bases outside the gene matches: 14. The CDR3 length is 15 residues. CDR1 and CDR2 (germline): ENHRY, SYGVKD. The chain's CDR3 is CATSPQAGGSDTQYF. CDR3 DNA: TGTGCCACATCGCCCCAAGCGGGGGGTTCGGATACGCAGTATTTT.

The V and J genes are TRBV4-2 and TRBJ2-4; 7 bases line up with TRBD2. With the DNA end fitting TRBJ2-7 better, the J assignment may be wrong. CDR1 is LGHNA, CDR2 YNFKEQ, per germline. This CDR3 spans 14 amino acids. The DNA for the CDR3 is TGTGCCAGCAGCCAACTAGCGGAAACCTACGAGCAGTACTTC. Residues: CASSQLAETYEQYF.

The chain recombines TRBV10-3 with TRBJ1-2; 10 bases are a match to TRBD1. This CDR3 contains 15 residues. Trimming took 3 bases from V and 4 from J; bases not matched to a gene: 5. Germline assignment: CDR1 ENHRY and CDR2 SYGVKD. The CDR3 nucleotides are TGTGCCATCAGTGACGGGACAGGGGCCGTCTATGGCTACACCTTC. This codes for CAISDGTGAVYGYTF.

V is TRBV6-2 or TRBV6-3 and J is TRBJ2-7; 11 bases are shared with TRBD1. CDR1 MNHEY and CDR2 SVGEGT come from the germline V gene. The CDR3 is 15 amino acids. Trimming at V came to 2 bases and at J to 7 bases, leaving 7 bases not matched to a gene. In nucleotides, the CDR3 is TGTGCCAGCAGTTACGGTCGGACAGGGGGCGATGAGCAGTACTTC. It translates to CASSYGRTGGDEQYF.

A single count supports this clonotype. This chain links TRBV5-1 with TRBJ2-1, with TRBD2 matching 12 bases. This CDR3 has 17 residues. Trimming cost V 2 bases and J 5 bases; bases outside gene matches: 8. The germline V gene encodes CDR1 SGHRS and CDR2 YFSETQ. Written as DNA, the CDR3 is TGCGCCAGCAGCTTCTCCGGGACTAGCGGGTTCCACAATGAGCAGTTCTTC. This encodes CASSFSGTSGFHNEQFF. The variable domain in full, with the rest retrieved from reference TRBV5-1 and TRBJ2-1, is KAGVTQTPRYLIKTRGQQVTLSCSPISGHRSVSWYQQTPGQGLQFLFEYFSETQRNKGNFPGRFSGRQFSNSRSEMNVSTLELGDSALYLCASSFSGTSGFHNEQFFGPGTRLTVL.